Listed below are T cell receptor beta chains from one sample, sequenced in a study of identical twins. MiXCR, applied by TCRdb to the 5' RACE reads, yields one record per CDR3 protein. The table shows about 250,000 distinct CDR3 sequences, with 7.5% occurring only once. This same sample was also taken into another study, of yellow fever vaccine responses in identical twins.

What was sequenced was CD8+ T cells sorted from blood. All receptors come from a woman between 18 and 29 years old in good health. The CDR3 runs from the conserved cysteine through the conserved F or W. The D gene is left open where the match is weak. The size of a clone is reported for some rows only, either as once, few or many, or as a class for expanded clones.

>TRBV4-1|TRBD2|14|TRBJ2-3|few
CASRQGTSADTQYF
TGCGCCAGCAGACAAGGGACTAGCGCAGATACGCAGTATTTT
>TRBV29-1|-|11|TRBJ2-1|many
CSVHRESEQFF
TGCAGCGTTCACAGGGAGAGTGAGCAGTTCTTC
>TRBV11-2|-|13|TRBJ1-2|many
CASSLAGARGYTF
TGTGCCAGCAGCTTAGCGGGGGCGCGGGGCTACACCTTC
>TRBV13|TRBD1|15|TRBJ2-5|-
CASSFRVTGLETQYF
TGTGCCAGCAGCTTCCGGGTGACAGGGCTGGAGACCCAGTACTTC
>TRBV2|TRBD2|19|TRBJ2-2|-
CASSEAIGLAGLPTGELFF
TGTGCCAGCAGTGAAGCGATCGGACTAGCGGGGCTCCCAACCGGGGAGCTGTTTTTT
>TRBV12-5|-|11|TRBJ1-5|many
CASGPDQPQHF
TGTGCTAGTGGTCCAGATCAGCCCCAGCATTTT
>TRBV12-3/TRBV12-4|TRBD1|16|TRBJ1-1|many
CASSPLTGVMNTEAFF
TGTGCCAGCAGTCCCTTGACAGGGGTTATGAACACTGAAGCTTTCTTT
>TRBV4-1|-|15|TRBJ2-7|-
CASSQEEDRWYEQYF
TGCGCCAGCAGCCAAGAGGAGGATAGGTGGTACGAGCAGTACTTC
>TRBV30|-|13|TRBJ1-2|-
CAWSRGTYYGYTF
TGTGCCTGGAGTAGGGGGACCTACTATGGCTACACCTTC
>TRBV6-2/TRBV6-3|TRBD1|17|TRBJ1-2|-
CASSFDYRGLGYYVYTF
TGTGCCAGCAGTTTTGATTACAGGGGGCTAGGATACTATGTCTACACCTTC
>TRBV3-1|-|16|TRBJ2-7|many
CASSQDIAGDSYEQYF
TGTGCCAGCAGCCAAGATATAGCTGGGGACTCCTACGAGCAGTACTTC
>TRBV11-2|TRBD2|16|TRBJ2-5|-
CASTGWTSGGVETQYF
TGTGCCAGCACCGGGTGGACTAGCGGGGGGGTAGAGACCCAGTACTTC
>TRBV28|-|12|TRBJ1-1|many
CASSPSLPEAFF
TGTGCCAGCAGTCCCTCTCTACCTGAAGCTTTCTTT
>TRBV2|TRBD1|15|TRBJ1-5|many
CASRRGWDRNQPQHF
TGTGCCAGCAGGAGGGGGTGGGACAGAAATCAGCCCCAGCATTTT
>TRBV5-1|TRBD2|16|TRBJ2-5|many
CASKARGGPSEETQYF
TGCGCCAGCAAAGCAAGGGGAGGGCCTAGTGAAGAGACCCAGTACTTC
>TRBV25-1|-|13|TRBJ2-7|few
CASSDSPVNEQYF
TGTGCCAGCAGTGATTCCCCGGTAAACGAGCAGTACTTC
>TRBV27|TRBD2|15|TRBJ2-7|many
CASSAIAGGTYEQYF
TGTGCCAGCAGTGCAATAGCGGGAGGGACCTACGAGCAGTACTTC
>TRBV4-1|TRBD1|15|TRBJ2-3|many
CASSARDRGTDTQYF
TGCGCCAGCAGCGCACGGGACAGGGGCACAGATACGCAGTATTTT
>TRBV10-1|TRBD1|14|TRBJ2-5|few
CASSRTGVGETQYF
TGCGCCAGCTCCAGGACAGGGGTGGGAGAGACCCAGTACTTC
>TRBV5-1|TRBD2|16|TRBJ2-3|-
CASSFTSGGGTDTQYF
TGCGCCAGCAGCTTTACTAGCGGGGGAGGGACAGATACGCAGTATTTT
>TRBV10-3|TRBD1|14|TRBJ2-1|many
CAISGDRGTNEQFF
TGTGCCATCAGTGGGGACAGGGGGACGAATGAGCAGTTCTTC
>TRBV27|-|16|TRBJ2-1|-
CASSLSSGRYDNEQFF
TGTGCCAGCAGTTTATCTAGCGGCAGGTATGACAATGAGCAGTTCTTC
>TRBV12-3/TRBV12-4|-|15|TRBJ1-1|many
CASSPRGNMNTEAFF
TGTGCCAGCAGTCCCCGGGGAAATATGAACACTGAAGCTTTCTTT
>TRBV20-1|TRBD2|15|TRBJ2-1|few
CSAHTGLAASNEQFF
TGCAGTGCACACACCGGACTAGCGGCCTCCAATGAGCAGTTCTTC
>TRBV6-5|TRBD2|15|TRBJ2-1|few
CASSYSSGRSGEQFF
TGTGCCAGCAGTTACTCTAGCGGGAGGTCGGGTGAGCAGTTCTTC
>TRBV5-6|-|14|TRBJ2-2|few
CASSPGTGGGELFF
TGTGCCAGCAGCCCTGGGACGGGCGGCGGGGAGCTGTTTTTT
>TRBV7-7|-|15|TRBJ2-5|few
CASSLGDGGLETQYF
TGTGCCAGCAGCTTAGGTGACGGGGGCTTAGAGACCCAGTACTTC
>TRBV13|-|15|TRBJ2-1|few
CASSSPGPGYNEQFF
TGTGCCAGCAGCTCTCCGGGACCTGGCTACAATGAGCAGTTCTTC
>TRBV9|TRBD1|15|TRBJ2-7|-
CASSVEGGTLHEQYF
TGTGCCAGCAGCGTAGAAGGGGGCACCCTCCACGAGCAGTACTTC
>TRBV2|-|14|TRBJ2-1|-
CASGSADSYNEQFF
TGTGCCAGCGGGTCGGCGGACTCCTACAATGAGCAGTTCTTC
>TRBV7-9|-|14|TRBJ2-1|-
CASSPSREPLEQFF
TGTGCCAGCAGCCCTAGCCGGGAGCCCCTTGAGCAGTTCTTC
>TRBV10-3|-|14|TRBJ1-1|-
CAISEWDKGAEAFF
TGTGCCATCAGTGAATGGGACAAGGGGGCTGAAGCTTTCTTT
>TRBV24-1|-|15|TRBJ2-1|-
CATSDLGGLGNEQFF
TGTGCCACCAGTGATTTAGGAGGGCTCGGTAATGAGCAGTTCTTC
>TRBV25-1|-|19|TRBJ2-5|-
CASSEWVGSQGRDGETQYF
TGTGCCAGCAGTGAATGGGTGGGCAGTCAAGGCCGGGACGGCGAGACCCAGTACTTC
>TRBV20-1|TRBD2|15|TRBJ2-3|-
CSARSGGAFVDTQYF
TGCAGTGCTCGTAGCGGGGGGGCCTTTGTCGATACGCAGTATTTT
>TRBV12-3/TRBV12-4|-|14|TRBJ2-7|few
CASSPVEGLVEQYF
TGTGCCAGCAGTCCGGTGGAGGGATTGGTCGAGCAGTACTTC
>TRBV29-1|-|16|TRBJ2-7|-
CSVEWWARGDTYEQYF
TGCAGCGTTGAATGGTGGGCCAGGGGCGACACCTACGAGCAGTACTTC
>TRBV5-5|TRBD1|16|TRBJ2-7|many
CASIITGTGDSYEQYF
TGTGCCAGCATCATAACCGGGACAGGCGATTCCTACGAGCAGTACTTC
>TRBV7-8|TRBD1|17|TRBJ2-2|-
CASSPDPGTGDTGELFF
TGTGCCAGCAGCCCGGACCCCGGGACAGGGGATACCGGGGAGCTGTTTTTT
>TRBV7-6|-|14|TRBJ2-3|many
CASSPGQGTDTQYF
TGTGCCAGCAGCCCCGGGCAGGGCACAGATACGCAGTATTTT
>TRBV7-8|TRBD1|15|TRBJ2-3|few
CASSFPTGATDTQYF
TGTGCCAGCAGCTTTCCCACAGGGGCCACAGATACGCAGTATTTT
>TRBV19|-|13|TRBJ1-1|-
CASSLGRYTEAFF
TGTGCCAGTAGTCTCGGACGGTACACTGAAGCTTTCTTT
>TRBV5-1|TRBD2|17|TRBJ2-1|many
CASSYYPGLASYNEQFF
TGCGCCAGCAGCTACTACCCGGGACTAGCCTCCTACAATGAGCAGTTCTTC
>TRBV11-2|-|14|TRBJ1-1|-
CASSYINGQTEAFF
TGTGCCAGCAGCTACATTAATGGCCAGACTGAAGCTTTCTTT
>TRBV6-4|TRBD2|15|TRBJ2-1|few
CASSDRTSGSHEQFF
TGTGCCAGCAGTGATCGGACTAGCGGGAGCCATGAGCAGTTCTTC
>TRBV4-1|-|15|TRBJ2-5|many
CASSPHTLGQETQYF
TGCGCCAGCAGCCCCCATACCTTAGGGCAAGAGACCCAGTACTTC
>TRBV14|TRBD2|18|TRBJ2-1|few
CASSQELGLAGVLGEQFF
TGTGCCAGCAGCCAAGAATTGGGGCTAGCGGGAGTATTGGGTGAGCAGTTCTTC
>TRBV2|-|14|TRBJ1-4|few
CASSDYGAYEKLFF
TGTGCCAGCAGTGATTACGGGGCCTATGAAAAACTGTTTTTT
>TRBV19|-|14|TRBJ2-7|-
CASSIDLGDYEQYF
TGTGCCAGTAGTATAGATCTCGGGGACTACGAGCAGTACTTC
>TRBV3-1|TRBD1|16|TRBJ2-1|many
CASSPRTGVGNNEQFF
TGTGCCAGCAGCCCTCGGACAGGGGTTGGCAACAATGAGCAGTTCTTC
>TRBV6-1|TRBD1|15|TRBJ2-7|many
CASRGGQGLSYEQYF
TGTGCCAGCAGAGGAGGACAGGGCCTCTCCTACGAGCAGTACTTC
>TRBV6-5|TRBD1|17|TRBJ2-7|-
CASSYSIAGQGGYEQYF
TGTGCCAGCAGTTACTCTATTGCCGGACAGGGGGGCTACGAGCAGTACTTC
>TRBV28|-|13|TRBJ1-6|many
CASSLPNNSPLHF
TGTGCCAGCAGTTTACCCAATAATTCACCCCTCCACTTT
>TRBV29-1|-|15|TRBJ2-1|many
CSVDGTTSSYNEQFF
TGCAGCGTTGATGGGACAACAAGCTCCTACAATGAGCAGTTCTTC
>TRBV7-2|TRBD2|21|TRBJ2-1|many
CASSPKRTSVDRRQLVNEQFF
TGTGCCAGCAGCCCTAAACGGACTAGCGTGGACCGAAGACAATTGGTGAATGAGCAGTTCTTC
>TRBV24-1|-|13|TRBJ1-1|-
CATSDWSGIEAFF
TGTGCCACCAGTGATTGGTCCGGAATTGAAGCTTTCTTT
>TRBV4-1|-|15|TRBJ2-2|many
CASSPRGFNTGELFF
TGCGCCAGCAGCCCCCGGGGTTTTAACACCGGGGAGCTGTTTTTT
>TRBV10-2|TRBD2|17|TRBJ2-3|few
CASTLSLAGGSTDTQYF
TGCGCCAGCACCCTCTCTCTAGCGGGGGGGAGCACAGATACGCAGTATTTT
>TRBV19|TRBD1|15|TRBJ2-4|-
CASSMGDRGRNIQYF
TGTGCCAGTAGTATGGGGGACAGGGGGAGAAACATTCAGTACTTC